The 27 T cell receptor beta chains presented below share a single source sample, sequenced in a study of shared clonotypes between healthy human individuals. Clones were read by immunoSEQ multiplex PCR, and TCRdb kept only the in-frame ones, dropping some. The sample contains some 1.5 million clones, approximately 96% of which appear only once. Specimen: naive CD4+ T cells sorted from blood. Subset here: CD45RA+ positively selected. The receptors shown here come from a man aged 30 to 39 in good health.

Comment on this clone: Distinct nucleotide sequences in the sample also encode this CDR3. The rearrangement uses TRBV30 and TRBJ1-5; 9 bases fit TRBD1. Trimming at V came to 3 bases and at J to 7 bases, leaving 4 bases not matched to a gene. The CDR3 covers 13 residues. CDR1 GTSNPN and CDR2 SVGIG come from the germline V gene (reference sequence). The CDR3 loop is CAWSGQGNQPQHF. The CDR3 region has the DNA TGTGCCTGGAGCGGACAGGGGAACCAGCCCCAGCATTTT.

For the CDR3, the DNA is TGTGCCAGCAGCAGGACAGGGGTCTACAATCAGCCCCAGCATTTT. Residues: CASSRTGVYNQPQHF. This chain links TRBV5-8 with TRBJ1-5; 9 nucleotides line up with TRBD1. CDR1 is SGHTS, CDR2 YDEGEE, per germline. V trimming: 4 bases; J trimming: 3 bases; junction bases outside the gene matches: 5. The CDR3 is 15 residues long.

The chain links TRBV6-6 to TRBJ2-3; D remains ambiguous. This CDR3 spans 14 amino acids. The V end lost 2 bases, the J end lost 2 bases, and 8 bases lay between the germline ends. Germline CDR1 and CDR2: MNHNY and SVGAGI (reference sequence). The CDR3, as DNA: TGTGCCAGCAGTTACAGTGGGGTCACAGATACGCAGTATTTT. Protein product: CASSYSGVTDTQYF.

This rearrangement joins TRBV5-5 to TRBJ2-1; no reliable D call. Germline V CDR1 and CDR2: SGHKS, YYEKEE (reference sequence). The CDR3 spans 15 residues. The V end lost 4 bases, the J end lost 9 bases, and 20 bases lay between the germline ends. For the CDR3, the DNA is TGTGCCAGCAGCCCCCAGGCAGGAGCACCCCGTGAGCAGTTCTTC. Translation: CASSPQAGAPREQFF.

The genes are TRBV5-6 and TRBJ1-2, with D hard to call. CDR3 length: 15 residues. Trimming removed 2 bases at V and 2 bases at J, with 13 bases between. From germline, CDR1 is SGHDT and CDR2 YYEEEE. This chain's CDR3 is CASSFRSAVNYGYTF. DNA of the CDR3: TGTGCCAGCAGCTTTAGATCCGCAGTGAACTATGGCTACACCTTC.

In its sample, this clone was seen once. The rearrangement joins TRBV28 to TRBJ1-2, with 8 bases lining up with TRBD1. Trimming cost V 7 bases and J 10 bases; bases outside gene matches: 14. Germline V gene lookup returns CDR1 MDHEN and CDR2 SYDVKM. CDR3 size: 14 residues. This CDR3 is CASTLPGQELFYTF. Written as DNA, the CDR3 is TGTGCCAGCACCCTACCGGGACAGGAGCTCTTCTACACCTTC.

The rearrangement uses TRBV25-1 and TRBJ2-7; tentative D call: TRBD2 (7 bases). The CDR3 length is 16 residues. Per germline, CDR1 MGHDK and CDR2 SYGVNS. The V end was cut by 7 bases, the J end by 3 bases, with 22 bases between. This CDR3 reads CASTGGMGGRSYEQYF. The CDR3, as DNA: TGTGCCAGCACGGGGGGCATGGGAGGGCGGAGCTACGAGCAGTACTTC.

The chain employs TRBV27 and TRBJ1-4; D is possibly TRBD1 (5 bases). Per the germline V gene, CDR1 is MNHEY and CDR2 is SMNVEV (reference sequence). V was shortened by 9 bases and J by 0 bases, with 14 bases between the two germline ends. The CDR3 is made up of 15 amino acids. The CDR3 sequence is CASSLGAATNEKLFF. CDR3 nucleotide sequence: TGTGCCAGTTCCCTCGGGGCGGCAACTAATGAAAAACTGTTTTTT.

The J gene is TRBJ1-1, the V gene TRBV6-5, with 7 bases that match TRBD1. Losses at the gene ends were 6 bases for V and 1 base for J; bases not matched to a gene: 8. CDR3 length: 15 amino acids. Germline-derived CDR1 and CDR2 are MNHEY and SVGAGI. CDR3 nucleotides: TGTGCCAGCAGCCCCTCGGACAGGACGAACACTGAAGCTTTCTTT. Translated, it gives CASSPSDRTNTEAFF.

The V and J genes are TRBV6-5 and TRBJ1-1; D unresolved. The CDR3 is 14 residues long. The germline CDR1 and CDR2 sequences are MNHEY and SVGAGI. Trimming cost V 2 bases and J 1 base, with 8 bases left between them. The CDR3, as DNA: TGTGCCAGCAGTTACACCAGAGAGAACACTGAAGCTTTCTTT. Protein product: CASSYTRENTEAFF.

To note about this clone: Other DNA variants within this sample encode the same CDR3. The V and J genes are TRBV18 and TRBJ2-1; D unclear. The CDR3 is 14 amino acids. The V gene's germline CDR1 is KGHSH and CDR2 LQKENI. V was shortened by 3 bases and J by 0 bases, with 6 bases between the two germline ends. The chain's CDR3 is CASSPQSSYNEQFF. CDR3 sequence (DNA): TGTGCCAGCTCACCGCAAAGCTCCTACAATGAGCAGTTCTTC.

The chain couples TRBV2 to TRBJ2-7, with 7 bases identical to TRBD2. Germline V gene data show CDR1 as SNHLY and CDR2 as FYNNEI. J lost 3 bases, V lost 5 bases, and 10 bases had no gene match. The length of the CDR3 is 15 residues. The CDR3 nucleotides read TGTGCCAGCAGTAGAGAGGGGCTAGCGGACTACGAGCAGTACTTC. It codes for CASSREGLADYEQYF.

This chain links TRBV6-5 with TRBJ1-2; possibly TRBD1 for D (6 bases). V was clipped by 0 bases and J by 5 bases, with 10 bases between them. Germline assignment: CDR1 MNHEY and CDR2 SVGAGI. The CDR3 is 14 amino acids. The chain's CDR3 is CASSYSGQSYGYTF. The CDR3 nucleotides are TGTGCCAGCAGTTACTCCGGACAGAGTTATGGCTACACCTTC.

The genes are TRBV5-1 and TRBJ1-2, with D possibly TRBD1 on 5 matching bases. CDR3 size: 17 residues. Germline CDR1 SGHRS, CDR2 YFSETQ. Trimming shortened V by 0 bases and J by 4 bases, and 19 bases separated the two germline ends. This chain's CDR3 is CASSLDRTTIPPYGYTF. The CDR3, as DNA: TGCGCCAGCAGCTTGGACAGGACTACGATCCCTCCCTATGGCTACACCTTC.

The J gene is TRBJ2-1, the V gene TRBV10-3, with D unresolved. CDR3 length: 13 amino acids. Germline V gives CDR1 ENHRY, CDR2 SYGVKD. The V end was cut by 0 bases, the J end by 5 bases, with 5 bases between. The DNA for the CDR3 is TGTGCCATCAGTGAGTCCAGGAACAATGAGCAGTTCTTC. This encodes CAISESRNNEQFF.

The genes are TRBV5-6 and TRBJ1-4; D gene uncertain. Looked up from germline, CDR1 is SGHDT and CDR2 is YYEEEE. V was clipped by 2 bases and J by 4 bases, with 12 bases between them. The CDR3 has 15 amino acids. The CDR3 loop is CASSLSSADNEKLFF. CDR3 DNA: TGTGCCAGCAGCTTAAGCTCGGCCGATAATGAAAAACTGTTTTTT.

This chain uses TRBV2 with TRBJ2-2; unclear D gene. V gave up 10 bases and J gave up 3 bases, with 9 bases separating them. Germline CDR1 reads SNHLY; CDR2 reads FYNNEI. CDR3 length equals 12 residues. CDR3 nucleotide sequence: TGTGCCACCTCGTATTACACCGGGGAGCTGTTTTTT. This encodes CATSYYTGELFF. The complete variable domain, with remaining parts taken from reference TRBV2 and TRBJ2-2, reads EPEVTQTPSHQVTQMGQEVILRCVPISNHLYFYWYRQILGQKVEFLVSFYNNEISEKSEIFDDQFSVERPDGSNFTLKIRSTKLEDSAMYFCATSYYTGELFFGEGSRLTVL.

About this clone: Other nucleotide sequences in the sample specify the same CDR3. The chain uses TRBV11-3 and TRBJ2-1, with D possibly TRBD2 on 5 matching bases. This CDR3 is 15 amino acids long. V shed 1 base and J shed 5 bases, with 12 bases lying between them. Per germline, CDR1 SGHNT and CDR2 YENEEA. CDR3 residues: CASSLGLAGDNEQFF. The CDR3 region has the DNA TGTGCCAGCAGCTTAGGCCTAGCAGGAGACAATGAGCAGTTCTTC.

The rearrangement links TRBV7-2 to TRBJ2-5; 8 nucleotides line up with TRBD1. V dropped 5 bases and J dropped 6; count of bases not matched to a gene: 5. The CDR3 contains 13 residues. The germline gives CDR1 SGHTA, CDR2 FQGNSA. Here the CDR3 reads CASSATGGKTQYF. The CDR3 DNA is TGTGCCAGCAGCGCCACAGGGGGGAAGACCCAGTACTTC.

This sequence joins TRBV5-5 and TRBJ2-1, with D maybe TRBD1 (6 bases). CDR3 length equals 15 residues. The ends were cut back, 0 bases at V and 8 bases at J, with 15 bases in the middle. Germline lookup yields CDR1 SGHKS and CDR2 YYEKEE (reference sequence). The CDR3 loop is CASSLADTGKYEQFF. Here the CDR3 DNA reads TGTGCCAGCAGCTTGGCCGACACAGGGAAATATGAGCAGTTCTTC.

As regards this clone: Other DNA sequences of this sample code for an identical CDR3. This sequence joins TRBV2 and TRBJ2-7; 11 bases agree with TRBD2. This CDR3 contains 15 residues. The germline V gene has CDR1 SNHLY and CDR2 FYNNEI. The V gene end was trimmed by 6 bases and the J gene end by 0 bases; junction bases not matched to a gene: 4. The CDR3 coding sequence is TGTGCCAGCAGCCCCGGGACTAGCGGCTCCTACGAGCAGTACTTC. This sequence encodes CASSPGTSGSYEQYF.

The CDR3 spells CASSVTSSNNEQFF. In DNA form, the CDR3 reads TGTGCCAGCAGCGTAACTAGCTCTAACAATGAGCAGTTCTTC. The rearrangement links TRBV9 to TRBJ2-1; D possibly corresponds to TRBD2 (6 bases). The V gene's germline CDR1 is SGDLS and CDR2 YYNGEE. The CDR3 is 14 amino acids. With 1 base removed from V and 5 bases from J, the gap between germline ends came to 10 bases.

The chain joins TRBV7-8 to TRBJ2-3; D unclear. CDR1 SGHVS and CDR2 FQNEAQ come from the germline V gene. The length of the CDR3 is 14 residues. Trimming took off 6 bases at V and 3 bases at J, with 13 bases between the two ends. The CDR3: CASRRRWRTDTQYF. The CDR3 bases are TGTGCCAGCAGGAGACGGTGGCGAACAGATACGCAGTATTTT.

The J gene is TRBJ2-1, the V gene TRBV19; 7 nucleotides align to TRBD2. Germline-derived CDR1 and CDR2 are LNHDA and SQIVND (reference sequence). V lost 3 bases and J lost 5; bases outside the gene matches: 7. The CDR3 is 15 residues long. In DNA form, the CDR3 reads TGTGCCAGTAGTATTGTGGCTAGCGGCAACAATGAGCAGTTCTTC. Protein: CASSIVASGNNEQFF.

This clone was found a few times. The V call is TRBV7-2, the J call TRBJ1-2, with D unresolved. There are 13 residues in the CDR3. Trimming cost V 4 bases and J 4 bases, with 10 bases left between them. Germline V CDR1 and CDR2: SGHTA, FQGNSA. CDR3 region: CASSSGSSYGYTF. The CDR3 DNA is TGTGCCAGCAGCTCCGGGTCTAGCTATGGCTACACCTTC.

A note on this clone: The junction departs from germline at one end; a sequencing error may be responsible. The chain employs TRBV27 and TRBJ2-1, with 11 bases aligning to TRBD2. Germline V gene sequence: CDR1 MNHEY, CDR2 SMNVEV (reference sequence). The CDR3 spans 13 residues. The chain's CDR3 is CASSFPLAGGWIF. The DNA of the CDR3 is TGTGCCAGCAGTTTTCCCCTAGCGGGAGGATGGATCTTC.

The chain combines TRBV6-5 with TRBJ2-7; possibly TRBD2 for D (6 bases). The CDR3 totals 14 residues. With 4 bases removed from V and 3 bases from J, the gap between germline ends came to 13 bases. Germline loops: CDR1 MNHEY, CDR2 SVGAGI. This CDR3 reads CASSFRQTSYEQYF. DNA for the CDR3: TGTGCCAGCAGTTTCCGACAGACTAGCTACGAGCAGTACTTC.